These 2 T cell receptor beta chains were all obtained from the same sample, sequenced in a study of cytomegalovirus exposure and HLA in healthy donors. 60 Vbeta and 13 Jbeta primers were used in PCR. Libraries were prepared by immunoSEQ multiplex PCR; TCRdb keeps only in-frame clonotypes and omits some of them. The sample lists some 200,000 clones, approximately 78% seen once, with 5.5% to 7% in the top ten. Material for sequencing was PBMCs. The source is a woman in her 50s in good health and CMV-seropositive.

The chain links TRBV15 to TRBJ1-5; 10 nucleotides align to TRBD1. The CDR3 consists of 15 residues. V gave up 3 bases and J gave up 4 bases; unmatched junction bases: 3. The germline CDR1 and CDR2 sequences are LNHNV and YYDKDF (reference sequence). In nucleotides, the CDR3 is TGTGCCACCAGCAGCGGGACAGGGGAGAATCAGCCCCAGCATTTT. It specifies CATSSGTGENQPQHF.

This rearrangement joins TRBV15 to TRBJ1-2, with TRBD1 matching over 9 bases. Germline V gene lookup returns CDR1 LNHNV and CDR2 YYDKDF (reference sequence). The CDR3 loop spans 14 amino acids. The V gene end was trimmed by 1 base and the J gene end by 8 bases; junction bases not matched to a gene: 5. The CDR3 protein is CATSRAGTGRGYTF. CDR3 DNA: TGTGCCACCAGCAGAGCCGGGACAGGGCGAGGCTACACCTTC.